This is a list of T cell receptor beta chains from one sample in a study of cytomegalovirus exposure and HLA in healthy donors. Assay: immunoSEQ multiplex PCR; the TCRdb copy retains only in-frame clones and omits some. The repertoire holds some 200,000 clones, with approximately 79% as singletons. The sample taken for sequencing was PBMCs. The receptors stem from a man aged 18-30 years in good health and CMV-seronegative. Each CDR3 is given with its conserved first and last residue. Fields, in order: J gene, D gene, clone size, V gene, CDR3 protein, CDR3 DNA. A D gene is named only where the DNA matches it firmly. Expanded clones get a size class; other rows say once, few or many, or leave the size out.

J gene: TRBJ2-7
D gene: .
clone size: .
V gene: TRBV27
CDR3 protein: CASKGDSSYEQYF
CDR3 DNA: TGTGCCAGCAAGGGCGACAGCTCCTACGAGCAGTACTTC

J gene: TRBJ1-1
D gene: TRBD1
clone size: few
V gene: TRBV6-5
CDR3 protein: CASTGGEGTEAFF
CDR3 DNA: TGTGCCAGCACAGGGGGCGAAGGCACTGAAGCTTTCTTT

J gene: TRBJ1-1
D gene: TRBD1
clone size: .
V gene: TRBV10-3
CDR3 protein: CAITRTGEDTEAFF
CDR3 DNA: TGTGCCATCACTCGGACAGGGGAGGACACTGAAGCTTTCTTT

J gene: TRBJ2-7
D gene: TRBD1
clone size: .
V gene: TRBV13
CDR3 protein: CASSLEQGAYEQYF
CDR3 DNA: TGTGCCAGCAGCTTAGAACAGGGGGCCTACGAGCAGTACTTC

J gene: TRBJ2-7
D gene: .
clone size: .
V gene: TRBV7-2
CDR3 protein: CASTDRTGTYEQYF
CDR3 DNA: TGTGCCAGCACCGATCGAACAGGGACCTACGAGCAGTACTTC

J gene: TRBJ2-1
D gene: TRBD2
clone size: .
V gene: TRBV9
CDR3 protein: CASSPDPLTGGRPEQFF
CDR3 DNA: TGTGCCAGCAGTCCAGATCCCCTCACGGGAGGACGGCCTGAGCAGTTCTTC

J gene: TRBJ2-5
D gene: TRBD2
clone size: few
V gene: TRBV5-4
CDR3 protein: CASSLVAGGGQETQYF
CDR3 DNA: TGTGCCAGCAGCTTGGTGGCCGGGGGGGGGCAAGAGACCCAGTACTTC

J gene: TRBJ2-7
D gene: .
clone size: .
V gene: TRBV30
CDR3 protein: CAYGAYEQYF
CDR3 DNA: TGTGCCTACGGGGCCTACGAGCAGTACTTC

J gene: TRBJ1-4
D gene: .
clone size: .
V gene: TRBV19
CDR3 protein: CASLSGQDNEKLFF
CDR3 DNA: TGTGCCAGCCTATCCGGACAAGATAATGAAAAACTGTTTTTT

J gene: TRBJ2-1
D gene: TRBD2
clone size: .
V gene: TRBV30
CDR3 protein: CAWSSPRSGRTNNEQFF
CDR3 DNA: TGTGCCTGGAGTTCCCCCCGGAGCGGGAGAACGAACAATGAGCAGTTCTTC

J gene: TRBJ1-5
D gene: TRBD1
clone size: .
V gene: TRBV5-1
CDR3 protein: CASSLDPGQGQPQHF
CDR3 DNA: TGCGCCAGCAGCTTGGATCCGGGACAGGGTCAGCCCCAGCATTTT

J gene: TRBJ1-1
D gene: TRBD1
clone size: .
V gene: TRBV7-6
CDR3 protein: CASSLGQGAEAFF
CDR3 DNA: TGTGCCAGCAGCTTAGGACAGGGGGCGGAGGCTTTCTTT

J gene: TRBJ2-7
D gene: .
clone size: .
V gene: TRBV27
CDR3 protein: CASSFALDYEQYF
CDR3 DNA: TGTGCCAGCAGTTTTGCATTAGACTACGAGCAGTACTTC

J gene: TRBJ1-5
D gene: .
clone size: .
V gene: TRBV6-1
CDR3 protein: CASSRGGYGNQPQHF
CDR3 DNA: TGTGCCAGCAGTAGGGGGGGATATGGCAATCAGCCCCAGCATTTT

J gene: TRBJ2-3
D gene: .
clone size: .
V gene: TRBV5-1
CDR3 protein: CASSLVQSTDTQYF
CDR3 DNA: TGCGCCAGCAGCTTGGTTCAGTCCACAGATACGCAGTATTTT

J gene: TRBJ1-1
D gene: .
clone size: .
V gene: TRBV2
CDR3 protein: CASSVPGMNTEAFF
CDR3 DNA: TGTGCCAGCAGTGTGCCAGGGATGAACACTGAAGCTTTCTTT

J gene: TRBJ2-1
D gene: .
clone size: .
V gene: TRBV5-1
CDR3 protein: CASSFEGDTPSNEQFF
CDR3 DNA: TGCGCCAGCAGCTTCGAAGGGGACACCCCGTCGAATGAGCAGTTCTTC

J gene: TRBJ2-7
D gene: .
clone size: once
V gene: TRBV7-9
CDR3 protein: CASSLIDRFYEQYF
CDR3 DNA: TGTGCCAGCAGCTTGATCGACAGATTCTACGAGCAGTACTTC

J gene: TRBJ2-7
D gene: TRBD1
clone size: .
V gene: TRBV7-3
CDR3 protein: CASSGTGSWDEQYF
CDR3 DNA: TGTGCCAGCAGCGGGACAGGGAGTTGGGACGAGCAGTACTTC

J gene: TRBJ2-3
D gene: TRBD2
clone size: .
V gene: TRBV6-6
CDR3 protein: CATRTSGRVSTDTQYF
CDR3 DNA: TGTGCCACTAGGACTAGCGGAAGGGTTAGCACAGATACGCAGTATTTT

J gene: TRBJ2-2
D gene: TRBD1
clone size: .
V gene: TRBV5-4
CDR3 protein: CASSLGRGRTGELFF
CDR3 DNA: TGTGCCAGCAGCTTGGGCAGGGGGAGAACCGGGGAGCTGTTTTTT

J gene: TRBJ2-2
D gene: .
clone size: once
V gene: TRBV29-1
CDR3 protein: CSGGQNTGELFF
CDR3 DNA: TGCAGCGGAGGACAGAACACCGGGGAGCTGTTTTTT

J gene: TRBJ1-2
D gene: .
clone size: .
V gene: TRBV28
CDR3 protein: CASRGGSWSFGYTF
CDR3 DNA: TGTGCCAGCAGAGGGGGTTCTTGGTCCTTCGGCTACACCTTC

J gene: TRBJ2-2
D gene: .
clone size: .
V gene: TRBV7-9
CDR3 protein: CASSLQYKGTRDTGELFF
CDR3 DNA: TGTGCCAGCAGCTTACAATACAAGGGAACGCGGGACACCGGGGAGCTGTTTTTT

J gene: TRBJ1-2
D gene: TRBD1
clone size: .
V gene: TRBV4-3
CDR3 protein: CASSQFTGDSGYTF
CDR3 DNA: TGCGCCAGCAGCCAATTCACAGGGGATTCGGGCTACACCTTC

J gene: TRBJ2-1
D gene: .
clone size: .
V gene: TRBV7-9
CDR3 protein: CASSPGGAGFSNEQFF
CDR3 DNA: TGTGCCAGCAGCCCCGGCGGGGCGGGGTTCTCCAATGAGCAGTTCTTC

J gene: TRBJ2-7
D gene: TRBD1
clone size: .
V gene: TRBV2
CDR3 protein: CASNQDRAYEQYF
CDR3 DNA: TGTGCCAGCAACCAAGACAGGGCCTACGAGCAGTACTTC

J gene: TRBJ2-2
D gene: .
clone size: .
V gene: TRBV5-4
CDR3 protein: CASSFGGPSTGELFF
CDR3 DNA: TGTGCCAGCAGCTTCGGGGGGCCCAGCACCGGGGAGCTGTTTTTT

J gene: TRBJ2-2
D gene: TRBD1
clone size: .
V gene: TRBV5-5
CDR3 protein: CASSYRDRVNTGELFF
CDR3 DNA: TGTGCCAGCAGCTACCGGGACAGGGTAAACACCGGGGAGCTGTTTTTT

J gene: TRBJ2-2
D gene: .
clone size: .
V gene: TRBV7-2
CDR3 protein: CASSSGSRTGELFF
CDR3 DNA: TGTGCCAGCAGCTCCGGGAGTAGAACCGGGGAGCTGTTTTTT

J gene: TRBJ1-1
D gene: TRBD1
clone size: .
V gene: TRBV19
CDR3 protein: CASSARGSTEAFF
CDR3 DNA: TGTGCCAGTAGTGCCAGGGGGAGCACTGAAGCTTTCTTT

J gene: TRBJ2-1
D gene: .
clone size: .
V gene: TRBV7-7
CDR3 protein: CASSLGGPYNEQFF
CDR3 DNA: TGTGCTAGCAGCTTAGGAGGGCCATACAATGAGCAGTTCTTC

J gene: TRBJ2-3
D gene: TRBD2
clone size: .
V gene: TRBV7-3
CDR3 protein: CASSYASGRTDTQYF
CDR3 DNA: TGTGCCAGCAGTTACGCTAGCGGGAGGACAGATACGCAGTATTTT

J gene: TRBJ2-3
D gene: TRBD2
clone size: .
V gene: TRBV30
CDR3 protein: CASRSGLAGGGHTQYF
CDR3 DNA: TGTGCCTCAAGAAGTGGACTAGCGGGAGGAGGCCATACGCAGTATTTT

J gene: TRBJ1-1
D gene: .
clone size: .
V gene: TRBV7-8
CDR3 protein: CASSSGQGKTEAFF
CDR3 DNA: TGTGCCAGCAGCTCGGGCCAGGGAAAGACTGAAGCTTTCTTT

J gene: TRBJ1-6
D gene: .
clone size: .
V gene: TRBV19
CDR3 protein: CASSIILGSSYNSPLHF
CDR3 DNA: TGTGCCAGTAGTATTATTTTGGGGAGCTCCTATAATTCACCCCTCCACTTT

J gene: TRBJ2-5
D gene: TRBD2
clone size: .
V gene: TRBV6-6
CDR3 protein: CASCVGTSGGETQYF
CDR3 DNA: TGTGCCAGCTGCGTCGGGACTAGCGGGGGAGAGACCCAGTACTTC

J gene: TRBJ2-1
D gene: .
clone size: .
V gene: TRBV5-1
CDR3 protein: CASSYKTASANSYNEQFF
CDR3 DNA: TGCGCCAGCAGCTATAAAACGGCTAGCGCGAACTCCTACAATGAGCAGTTCTTC

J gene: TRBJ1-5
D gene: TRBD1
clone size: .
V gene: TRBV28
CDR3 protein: CASSSLGQGRQPQHF
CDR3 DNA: TGTGCCAGCAGTTCACTGGGACAGGGTCGTCAGCCCCAGCATTTT

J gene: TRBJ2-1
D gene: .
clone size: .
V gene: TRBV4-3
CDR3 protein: CASGGGGTYNEQFF
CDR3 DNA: TGCGCCAGTGGGGGCGGGGGTACCTACAATGAGCAGTTCTTC

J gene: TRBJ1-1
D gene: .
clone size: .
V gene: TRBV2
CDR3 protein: CASSEWAGGTEAFF
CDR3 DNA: TGTGCCAGCAGTGAGTGGGCGGGCGGCACTGAAGCTTTCTTT

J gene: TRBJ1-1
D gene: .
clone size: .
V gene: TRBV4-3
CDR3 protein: CASSQSSYTEAFF
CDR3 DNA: TGCGCCAGCAGCCAATCTTCCTACACTGAAGCTTTCTTT

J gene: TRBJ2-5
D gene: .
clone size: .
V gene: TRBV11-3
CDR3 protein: CASSLVLAGTETQYF
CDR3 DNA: TGTGCCAGCAGCTTAGTTCTCGCGGGGACCGAGACCCAGTACTTC

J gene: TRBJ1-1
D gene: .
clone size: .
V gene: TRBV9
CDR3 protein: CASNRAEMNTEAFF
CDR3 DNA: TGTGCCAGCAATCGTGCGGAGATGAACACTGAAGCTTTCTTT

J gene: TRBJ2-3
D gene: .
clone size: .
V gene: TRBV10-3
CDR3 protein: CAISELGPFLGTDTQYF
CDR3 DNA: TGTGCCATCAGTGAGTTGGGCCCCTTCCTTGGCACAGATACGCAGTATTTT

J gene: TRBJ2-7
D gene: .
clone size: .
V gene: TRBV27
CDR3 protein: CASSSLGRYEQYF
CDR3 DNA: TGTGCCAGCAGTTCACTAGGGCGATACGAGCAGTACTTC

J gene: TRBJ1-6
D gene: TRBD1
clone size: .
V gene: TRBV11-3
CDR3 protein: CASSDRQGNSPLHF
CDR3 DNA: TGTGCCAGCAGCGATAGACAGGGGAATTCACCCCTCCACTTT

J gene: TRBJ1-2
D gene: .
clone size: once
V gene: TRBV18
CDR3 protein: CASSDVTGPLSGYGYTF
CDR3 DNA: TGTGCCAGCTCAGATGTGACAGGTCCCCTCAGTGGCTATGGCTACACCTTC

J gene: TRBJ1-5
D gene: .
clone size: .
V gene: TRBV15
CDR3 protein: CATSRDTHTGPQHF
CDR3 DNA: TGTGCCACCAGCCGGGACACCCACACCGGACCCCAGCATTTT

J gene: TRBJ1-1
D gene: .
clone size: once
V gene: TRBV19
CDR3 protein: CASSTGGWFTEAFF
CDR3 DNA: TGTGCCAGTAGTACGGGGGGTTGGTTCACTGAAGCTTTCTTT

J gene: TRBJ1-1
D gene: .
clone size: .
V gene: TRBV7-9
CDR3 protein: CASSSSGMGTEAFF
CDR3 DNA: TGTGCCAGCAGCTCAAGCGGCATGGGCACTGAAGCTTTCTTT